These 8 T cell receptor beta chains share one sample of origin, sequenced in a study of cytomegalovirus exposure and HLA in healthy donors. Researchers ran the PCR with 60 Vbeta and 13 Jbeta primers. The repertoire was sequenced with immunoSEQ multiplex PCR; TCRdb's copy has only in-frame clones and lacks some. This table has about 100,000 clones, approximately 72% appearing once. Specimen: PBMCs. All receptors derive from a woman aged 40 to 55 in good health and CMV-seronegative.

V usage is TRBV30 and J usage is TRBJ2-5, with D tentatively TRBD1 (6 bases). This CDR3 has 13 amino acids. CDR1 is GTSNPN, CDR2 SVGIG, per germline (reference sequence). Trimming removed 1 base from V and 2 bases from J, with 8 bases in between. The CDR3 sequence is CAWSDRAQETQYF. CDR3 nucleotides: TGTGCCTGGAGTGACAGGGCTCAAGAGACCCAGTACTTC.

This clone was detected a few times. This chain connects TRBV4-3 to TRBJ1-6, with TRBD1 matching 9 bases. The V and J ends lost 3 bases and 7 bases, in that order; junction bases with no gene match: 4. The CDR3 consists of 15 residues. Germline loops: CDR1 LGHNA, CDR2 YSLEER. Written as DNA, the CDR3 is TGCGCCAGCAGCCAGGGGGACAGGGCAAATTCACCCCTCCACTTT. This codes for CASSQGDRANSPLHF.

This clone turned up a few times. The V gene is TRBV6-5, the J gene TRBJ1-2; D remains ambiguous. The CDR3 has 15 residues. CDR1 and CDR2 from the germline V gene are MNHEY and SVGAGI. V lost 0 bases to trimming and J lost 3 bases, with 11 bases between them. The CDR3 is CASSYSHQSHYGYTF. CDR3 DNA sequence: TGTGCCAGCAGTTACTCGCATCAGTCCCACTATGGCTACACCTTC.

This clone was counted only a few times. The chain couples TRBV7-9 to TRBJ2-2, with 10 positions matching TRBD1. This CDR3 is 16 amino acids long. Germline V gene lookup returns CDR1 SEHNR and CDR2 FQNEAQ (reference sequence). J lost 5 bases, V lost 2 bases, and 5 bases had no gene match. The CDR3 DNA follows: TGTGCCAGCAGCTTAAGTCGGGACAGGGGAACCGGGGAGCTGTTTTTT. This encodes CASSLSRDRGTGELFF.

This chain joins TRBV27 and TRBJ2-7; TRBD1 might be the D (5 bases). The CDR3 is 15 amino acids. Trimming took off 5 bases at V and 2 bases at J, with 16 bases between the two ends. Germline CDR1 is MNHEY and CDR2 is SMNVEV (reference sequence). The CDR3 DNA is TGTGCCAGCAGTCCTAGGGGTAGCTTAACCTACGAGCAGTACTTC. Amino acids: CASSPRGSLTYEQYF.

The rearrangement joins TRBV11-3 to TRBJ2-2; D not certain. From germline, CDR1 is SGHNT and CDR2 YENEEA. This CDR3 is 15 amino acids long. V lost 5 bases, J lost 0 bases, and 10 bases lay in between. This CDR3 is CASSQTYTNTGELFF. The DNA for the CDR3 is TGTGCCAGCAGCCAAACATATACGAACACCGGGGAGCTGTTTTTT.

Here the CDR3 reads CASTGGGSGHEQYF. The CDR3 DNA reads TGTGCCAGCACCGGAGGCGGGAGTGGGCACGAGCAGTACTTC. The gene calls are TRBV28 and TRBJ2-7; TRBD2 matches 7 bases. CDR3 size: 14 residues. From germline, CDR1 is MDHEN and CDR2 SYDVKM. J gave up 5 bases and V 7 bases, and 11 bases lay outside the gene matches.

A single count supports this clone. The J gene is TRBJ1-3, the V gene TRBV6-1, with D perhaps TRBD1 (5 bases). Germline-derived CDR1 and CDR2 are MNHNS and SASEGT. This CDR3 is built from 14 residues. The germline V and J ends were trimmed by 2 bases and 7 bases, with 12 bases remaining between them. CDR3 DNA: TGTGCCAGCAGTGAACGCAGGGAGGGGAACACCATATATTTT. This encodes CASSERREGNTIYF.